A single sample is the source of the 17 T cell receptor beta chains below, sequenced in a study of cytomegalovirus exposure and HLA in healthy donors. Researchers ran the PCR with 60 Vbeta and 13 Jbeta primers. The data were produced by immunoSEQ multiplex PCR, yet TCRdb's version contains in-frame clones alone and is incomplete. The sample lists about 200,000 clones, 65% to 90% seen once, with 2% to 2.5% in the top ten. What was sequenced was PBMCs. The receptors stem from a woman between 50 and 59 years old in good health and CMV-seronegative.

J is TRBJ1-2 and V is TRBV6-5, with 9 bases lining up with TRBD1. With 0 bases clipped from V and 2 bases from J, the junction kept 4 bases outside the gene matches. The CDR3 is 16 amino acids. Germline V CDR1 and CDR2: MNHEY, SVGAGI. The CDR3 loop is CASSYSSGTGNYGYTF. CDR3 coding DNA: TGTGCCAGCAGTTACTCGAGCGGGACAGGGAACTATGGCTACACCTTC.

The chain joins TRBV11-2 to TRBJ2-1; D is uncertain. The CDR3 is 15 amino acids. CDR1 is SGHAT, CDR2 FQNNGV, per germline. Trimming removed 0 bases at V and 8 bases at J, with 14 bases between. This CDR3 reads CASSLERALTHEQFF. In nucleotides, the CDR3 is TGTGCCAGCAGCTTAGAGAGAGCTCTTACGCATGAGCAGTTCTTC.

The chain joins TRBV28 to TRBJ2-5; TRBD1 might be the D (6 bases). The CDR3 runs 14 residues. Trimming cost V 7 bases and J 1 base, with 13 bases left between them. Germline CDR1 is MDHEN and CDR2 is SYDVKM. The CDR3 nucleotides read TGTGCCAGCAACACTGACAGGTTCCAAGAGACCCAGTACTTC. Protein product: CASNTDRFQETQYF.

V is TRBV5-4 and J is TRBJ2-3, with D possibly matching TRBD2 (5 bases). CDR3 length: 14 residues. Trimming left V 4 bases short and J 8 bases short, with 17 bases between. Germline V CDR1 and CDR2: SGHNT, YYREEE (reference sequence). The CDR3 sequence: CASSPWTVGGTQYF. CDR3 coding DNA: TGTGCCAGCAGCCCGTGGACCGTTGGAGGTACGCAGTATTTT.

The chain links TRBV4-1 to TRBJ1-5, with a possible D match to TRBD1 (6 bases). V was pared by 3 bases and J by 3 bases, with 15 bases between. Germline V CDR1 and CDR2: MGHRA, YSYEKL. The CDR3 covers 16 residues. The DNA for the CDR3 is TGCGCCAGCAGCCAGCCGGGGGGCCAAAACAATCAGCCCCAGCATTTT. Encoded protein: CASSQPGGQNNQPQHF.

V and J are TRBV5-1 and TRBJ2-5; D might be TRBD1 (8 bases). V lost 4 bases, J lost 5 bases, and 15 bases lay in between. Germline CDR1 reads SGHRS; CDR2 reads YFSETQ. CDR3 length equals 14 residues. CDR3 loop: CASSQAGQEETQYF. The CDR3 bases are TGCGCCAGCAGCCAAGCGGGACAGGAGGAGACCCAGTACTTC. The full variable domain, its missing parts supplied by reference TRBV5-1 and TRBJ2-5, is KAGVTQTPRYLIKTRGQQVTLSCSPISGHRSVSWYQQTPGQGLQFLFEYFSETQRNKGNFPGRFSGRQFSNSRSEMNVSTLELGDSALYLCASSQAGQEETQYFGPGTRLLVL.

The rearrangement uses TRBV27 and TRBJ1-4; tentatively, D is TRBD1 (6 bases). Germline V CDR1 and CDR2: MNHEY, SMNVEV (reference sequence). This CDR3 contains 14 residues. V shed 3 bases and J shed 3 bases, with 8 bases lying between them. DNA for the CDR3: TGTGCCAGCAGTTTCAGGGGCGCTAATGAAAAACTGTTTTTT. Amino acids: CASSFRGANEKLFF. Using reference TRBV27 and TRBJ1-4 for the parts outside the CDR3, the full variable domain is EAQVTQNPRYLITVTGKKLTVTCSQNMNHEYMSWYRQDPGLGLRQIYYSMNVEVTDKGDVPEGYKVSRKEKRNFPLILESPSPNQTSLYFCASSFRGANEKLFFGSGTQLSVL.

The V call is TRBV6-5, the J call TRBJ2-7, with D possibly being TRBD1 (9 bases). CDR1 and CDR2 (germline): MNHEY, SVGAGI. This CDR3 is 15 amino acids long. Trimming took 6 bases from V and 7 from J, leaving 22 bases between them. The CDR3 DNA reads TGTGCCAGCAGACGGGAGGGACAGGGCCTAGGGGAGCAGTACTTC. It translates to CASRREGQGLGEQYF.

The chain has TRBV9 and TRBJ2-1; D may be TRBD2 (6 bases). The germline V gene has CDR1 SGDLS and CDR2 YYNGEE. The V end lost 7 bases, the J end lost 0 bases, and 14 bases lay between the germline ends. The CDR3 runs to 15 residues. The DNA of the CDR3 is TGTGCCAGCGGGCTGGGGACTGCCTCCTACAATGAGCAGTTCTTC. Its translation is CASGLGTASYNEQFF.

CDR3 protein: CASSAGRGDIQYF. In DNA, the CDR3 is TGTGCCAGCTCAGCGGGGAGAGGGGACATTCAGTACTTC. The chain couples TRBV18 to TRBJ2-4, with D perhaps TRBD2 (6 bases). CDR3 length equals 13 residues. Germline V gene sequence: CDR1 KGHSH, CDR2 LQKENI. Between the trimmed V and J ends, which lost 5 bases and 8 bases, there was a span of 13 bases. Drawing the rest from reference TRBV18 and TRBJ2-4, the complete variable domain is NAGVMQNPRHLVRRRGQEARLRCSPMKGHSHVYWYRQLPEEGLKFMVYLQKENIIDESGMPKERFSAEFPKEGPSILRIQQVVRGDSAAYFCASSAGRGDIQYFGAGTRLSVL.

This rearrangement joins TRBV29-1 to TRBJ2-1; TRBD1 aligns across 7 bases. Per the germline V gene, CDR1 is SQVTM and CDR2 is ANQGSEA. The CDR3 runs to 14 residues. V was clipped by 7 bases and J by 7 bases; unmatched bases: 13. The CDR3 region is CSAFGQDARNEQFF. CDR3 nucleotide sequence: TGCAGCGCTTTTGGACAGGACGCGAGGAATGAGCAGTTCTTC.

The chain employs TRBV7-9 and TRBJ1-5, with D uncertain. The CDR3 spans 14 residues. CDR1 and CDR2 from the germline V gene are SEHNR and FQNEAQ (reference sequence). Trimming shortened V by 0 bases and J by 4 bases, and 7 bases separated the two germline ends. The chain's CDR3 is CASSLALANQPQHF. CDR3 in DNA: TGTGCCAGCAGCTTAGCGCTGGCAAATCAGCCCCAGCATTTT. The full variable domain, rest sourced from reference TRBV7-9 and TRBJ1-5, is DTGVSQNPRHKITKRGQNVTFRCDPISEHNRLYWYRQTLGQGPEFLTYFQNEAQLEKSRLLSDRFSAERPKGSFSTLEIQRTEQGDSAMYLCASSLALANQPQHFGDGTRLSIL.

The V and J genes are TRBV28 and TRBJ1-1; D unresolved. V was clipped by 6 bases and J by 8 bases, with 22 bases between them. This CDR3 has 15 residues. Germline V gene sequence: CDR1 MDHEN, CDR2 SYDVKM. This chain's CDR3 is CASSLGGTGMWEAFF. The CDR3 DNA sequence: TGTGCCAGCAGCCTAGGAGGCACGGGGATGTGGGAAGCTTTCTTT.

The chain joins TRBV7-2 to TRBJ2-1; the D gene is possibly TRBD2 (5 bases). V was trimmed by 4 bases and J by 8 bases, leaving 15 bases between them. The length of the CDR3 is 14 residues. Germline CDR1 is SGHTA and CDR2 is FQGNSA. CDR3 protein: CASSSGLPSHEQFF. CDR3 DNA: TGTGCCAGCAGCTCCGGACTTCCCTCACATGAGCAGTTCTTC.

On this clone: One junction end disagrees with the germline gene, perhaps due to a read error. For the CDR3, the DNA is TGTGCCAGCAGCTTAGAGGTTCCTAGCGGTTCTGTGGACTTC. Translated, it gives CASSLEVPSGSVDF. This chain joins TRBV7-9 and TRBJ2-7; TRBD2 matches 7 bases. This CDR3 has 14 amino acids. Germline CDR1 reads SEHNR; CDR2 reads FQNEAQ (reference sequence).

This sequence joins TRBV19 and TRBJ1-2; TRBD1 might be the D (5 bases). The V gene lost 3 bases and the J gene lost 4 bases, with 12 bases spanning the gap. This CDR3 has 14 residues. CDR1 and CDR2 (germline): LNHDA, SQIVND (reference sequence). CDR3 DNA: TGTGCCAGTAGTATGGCAGGGAGGGGCTATGGCTACACCTTC. It is translated as CASSMAGRGYGYTF.

The chain uses TRBV5-4 and TRBJ1-1, with TRBD1 matching over 9 bases. This CDR3 is 18 amino acids long. The junction had 14 bases not matched to a gene; V was cut back by 0 bases and J by 5 bases. Germline CDR1 and CDR2: SGHNT and YYREEE (reference sequence). The CDR3 DNA sequence: TGTGCCAGCAGCTTGGTACCGGGACAGGGTTTAAGTAGAACTGAAGCTTTCTTT. It codes for CASSLVPGQGLSRTEAFF.